This T cell receptor (beta chain) was retrieved from a study of shared clonotypes between healthy human individuals. Study-level results: As a rule, naive subsets had a larger estimated richness than memory subsets. All-four-donor shared clonotypes had higher generation probabilities than non-shared clonotypes did.

Of note for this clone: The antigen is unknown. Other nucleotide sequences from this sample produce the same CDR3.

Assay: immunoSEQ multiplex PCR; the TCRdb copy retains only in-frame clones and omits some. The data contain over 950,000 clones, about 72% of them seen just once; the ten biggest clones take up 0.7% to 0.95%. Germline assignment: CDR1 MDHEN and CDR2 SYDVKM. The CDR3 runs 16 residues. Trimming at V came to 2 bases and at J to 0 bases, leaving 7 bases not matched to a gene. The TCR comes from a young man in good health. Some clones in this sample may be carry-over from other donors' samples. The gene calls are TRBV28 and TRBJ2-7; 7 bases are a match to TRBD1. Sequenced material: memory CD4+ T cells from PBMCs. Subset denoted: CD45RA-negative fraction. CDR3: CASSLGPGQNSYEQYF. The CDR3 region has the DNA TGTGCCAGCAGTTTAGGCCCGGGACAGAACTCCTACGAGCAGTACTTC.